The 31 T cell receptor beta chains reported below all come from one sample, sequenced in a study of type 1 regulatory T cells. No antigen is known for these receptors. MiXCR, run by TCRdb on the reads, gives a single entry per CDR3 protein. The profile shows roughly 65,000 distinct CDR3 sequences, about 48% of them singletons. The sequenced sample consisted of cultured non-Tr1 T cells, either the whole culture or a sorted T cell fraction (not recorded which). The receptors come from a human donor in good health.

J is TRBJ2-3 and V is TRBV5-4; TRBD2 might be the D (7 bases). V gave up 3 bases and J gave up 1 base, with 15 bases separating them. Germline V gene lookup returns CDR1 SGHNT and CDR2 YYREEE (reference sequence). The CDR3 length is 16 residues. The CDR3 sequence: CASSSPWGGGTDTQYF. CDR3 in DNA: TGTGCCAGCAGCTCTCCTTGGGGGGGCGGCACAGATACGCAGTATTTT.

Note on this clonotype: At one of its ends the junction is not consistent with the germline gene, which may arise from a read error. The chain is built from TRBV4-2 and TRBJ2-5, with 9 bases aligning to TRBD2. Per the germline V gene, CDR1 is LGHNA and CDR2 is YNFKEQ. This CDR3 spans 18 amino acids. CDR3 coding DNA: TGTGCCAGCAGGCACCATTACGGGAGCGGGGGGTTCCAAGAGGCCCAGTACTTC. This sequence encodes CASRHHYGSGGFQEAQYF.

The chain recombines TRBV7-2 with TRBJ2-3; D uncertain. Trimming took 1 base from V and 4 from J, leaving 12 bases between them. Germline-derived CDR1 and CDR2 are SGHTA and FQGNSA. This CDR3 has 15 residues. The CDR3 protein is CASSLGIPNADTQYF. The CDR3 DNA sequence: TGTGCCAGCAGCTTAGGGATTCCGAATGCAGATACGCAGTATTTT.

The chain carries TRBV5-1 and TRBJ2-7; the match to TRBD2 covers 8 bases. After removal of 4 bases from V and 4 bases from J, the junction contained 16 bases not matched to a gene. Germline V gene data show CDR1 as SGHRS and CDR2 as YFSETQ. This CDR3 is built from 17 residues. The CDR3 coding sequence is TGCGCCAGCAGCCTTCAACCGGGGGGGCAGTTACTTTACGAGCAGTACTTC. This translates into CASSLQPGGQLLYEQYF.

The table lists this clonotype with a count of one. The chain carries TRBV7-2 and TRBJ2-7; 8 bases match TRBD1. This CDR3 is 15 amino acids long. Germline assignment: CDR1 SGHTA and CDR2 FQGNSA. V lost 1 base, J lost 3 bases, and 5 bases stayed unmatched. In DNA, the CDR3 is TGTGCCAGCAGCTTAGATCGGGACAGGTTCTACGAGCAGTACTTC. Translated: CASSLDRDRFYEQYF.

The V gene is TRBV6-5, the J gene TRBJ2-1, with TRBD1 as a possible D gene (5 bases). The V end lost 5 bases, the J end lost 9 bases, and 14 bases lay between the germline ends. The CDR3 contains 13 residues. Per germline, CDR1 MNHEY and CDR2 SVGAGI. Here the CDR3 DNA reads TGTGCCAGCAGTGGGGCCGCAAGAGGTGAGCAGTTCTTC. Amino acid sequence: CASSGAARGEQFF.

In regard to this clonotype: Relative to the germline gene, one junction end is altered; a read error may explain this. This chain joins TRBV27 and TRBJ1-1, with D maybe TRBD1 (6 bases). This CDR3 comprises 16 residues. Germline values: CDR1 MNHEY, CDR2 SMNVEV (reference sequence). The CDR3 here is CASSFEGEVENTEAFF. In DNA, the CDR3 is TGTGCCAGTAGTTTTGAGGGGGAGGTAGAGAACACTGAAGCTTTCTTT.

This chain uses TRBV7-2 with TRBJ2-3, with 8 bases aligning to TRBD1. This CDR3 spans 15 amino acids. V lost 1 base to trimming and J lost 5 bases; unmatched junction nucleotides: 5. From germline, CDR1 is SGHTA and CDR2 FQGNSA. Here the CDR3 reads CASSLEGQERDTQYF. The CDR3 nucleotides read TGTGCCAGCAGCTTAGAGGGACAGGAGAGAGATACGCAGTATTTT.

This clonotype has a handful of counts. The chain uses TRBV7-2 and TRBJ2-3; TRBD2 aligns across 8 bases. The ends lost 3 bases at V and 0 bases at J; junction bases unmatched: 8. The CDR3 runs to 17 residues. Germline assignment: CDR1 SGHTA and CDR2 FQGNSA. CDR3 coding DNA: TGTGCCAGCAGCTTTATCGCGGGGGGCGGTAGCACAGATACGCAGTATTTT. Amino acid sequence: CASSFIAGGGSTDTQYF.

The chain is built from TRBV4-2 and TRBJ2-7; the match to TRBD1 covers 9 bases. This CDR3 region has 15 residues. J gave up 7 bases and V 4 bases, and 11 bases lay outside the gene matches. Germline CDR1 is LGHNA and CDR2 is YNFKEQ. The CDR3 loop is CASSRSGTGTGEQYF. The CDR3 nucleotides are TGTGCCAGCAGCCGATCCGGGACAGGGACGGGTGAGCAGTACTTC.

This clonotype was counted once. The chain carries TRBV5-1 and TRBJ2-3; TRBD1 matches at 11 bases. Germline V gene sequence: CDR1 SGHRS, CDR2 YFSETQ. This CDR3 region has 16 residues. V lost 4 bases and J lost 5; bases outside the gene matches: 9. CDR3 nucleotide sequence: TGCGCCAGCAGCCCGCAGGGACAGGGGGGTGGAGATACGCAGTATTTT. Encoded protein: CASSPQGQGGGDTQYF.

The chain has TRBV11-2 and TRBJ1-1; a weak D match, TRBD1 (6 bases). With 4 bases removed from V and 1 base from J, the gap between germline ends came to 10 bases. Germline CDR1 SGHAT, CDR2 FQNNGV. CDR3 length: 14 residues. The CDR3 region has the DNA TGTGCCAGCAGCTCCGGACAGAAGAACACTGAAGCTTTCTTT. Protein product: CASSSGQKNTEAFF.

This chain links TRBV11-2 with TRBJ2-5; D remains unclear. The germline V gene encodes CDR1 SGHAT and CDR2 FQNNGV. The V and J ends lost 2 bases and 2 bases respectively, with 3 bases between them. This CDR3 spans 12 amino acids. CDR3 in DNA: TGTGCCAGCAGCTTAAGGCAAGAGACCCAGTACTTC. This codes for CASSLRQETQYF.

V gene TRBV11-2 combines with J gene TRBJ2-7; no clear D gene. Trimming shortened V by 0 bases and J by 5 bases, and 11 bases separated the two germline ends. Per the germline V gene, CDR1 is SGHAT and CDR2 is FQNNGV. The CDR3 is made up of 14 amino acids. The DNA of the CDR3 is TGTGCCAGCAGCTTAGATCTCCAGGTACACGAGCAGTACTTC. As protein: CASSLDLQVHEQYF.

The chain combines TRBV2 with TRBJ2-3, with 9 bases aligning to TRBD1. Looked up from germline, CDR1 is SNHLY and CDR2 is FYNNEI. The V and J ends lost 5 bases and 5 bases, in that order; junction bases with no gene match: 5. The CDR3 is made up of 14 amino acids. The CDR3 bases are TGTGCCAGCAGTTACAGGGGGCGCGGAGATACGCAGTATTTT. Translation: CASSYRGRGDTQYF.

This clonotype was observed a few times. The chain couples TRBV5-1 to TRBJ2-3; D may be TRBD2 (7 bases). V gave up 2 bases and J gave up 7 bases, with 17 bases separating them. Germline CDR1 SGHRS, CDR2 YFSETQ. The CDR3 extends over 15 amino acids. CDR3 loop: CASSFEGGGKNTQYF. The CDR3 coding sequence is TGCGCCAGCAGCTTCGAGGGGGGGGGGAAAAATACGCAGTATTTT.

V usage is TRBV7-9 and J usage is TRBJ1-4; D is unresolved. Germline V lookup: CDR1 SEHNR, CDR2 FQNEAQ (reference sequence). This CDR3 is 10 amino acids long. V was trimmed by 5 bases and J by 7 bases, leaving 2 bases between them. CDR3 DNA: TGTGCCAGCAGCGTTGAAAAACTGTTTTTT. It translates to CASSVEKLFF.

V usage is TRBV5-1 and J usage is TRBJ1-1; D is unclear. CDR1 is SGHRS and CDR2 is YFSETQ in the germline V gene. This CDR3 comprises 16 residues. Trimming stripped 1 base from V and 3 bases from J, with 16 bases between. DNA of the CDR3: TGCGCCAGCAGCTTGTTTCGCCTAGGAGGGCACACTGAAGCTTTCTTT. This gives the protein CASSLFRLGGHTEAFF.

The V and J genes are TRBV20-1 and TRBJ1-5; D uncertain. V lost 3 bases and J 2 bases, leaving 14 bases between the germline ends. The V gene's germline CDR1 is DFQATT and CDR2 SNEGSKA (reference sequence). The CDR3 runs 15 residues. CDR3 sequence: CSASKAGSGNQPQHF. CDR3 DNA: TGCAGTGCTAGCAAAGCGGGTTCCGGCAATCAGCCCCAGCATTTT.

This clonotype was seen a handful of times. The V gene is TRBV5-1, the J gene TRBJ2-6; D gene ambiguous. The CDR3 totals 15 residues. Trimming cost V 0 bases and J 0 bases, with 4 bases left between them. The germline gives CDR1 SGHRS, CDR2 YFSETQ. CDR3 in amino acids: CASSLAASGANVLTF. The DNA of the CDR3 is TGCGCCAGCAGCTTGGCTGCCTCTGGGGCCAACGTCCTGACTTTC.

This clonotype was seen a few times. The CDR3 is CASNRQMNTEAFF. The DNA of the CDR3 is TGTGCCAGCAACCGACAGATGAACACTGAAGCTTTCTTT. The chain couples TRBV11-2 to TRBJ1-1; possibly TRBD1 for D (5 bases). Germline V CDR1 and CDR2: SGHAT, FQNNGV. The CDR3 loop spans 13 amino acids. V dropped 7 bases and J dropped 0 bases, with 9 bases sitting between them.

The count of this clonotype is one. The J gene is TRBJ2-2, the V gene TRBV4-1; 9 positions match TRBD2. This CDR3 is 16 amino acids long. V dropped 5 bases and J dropped 4; count of bases not matched to a gene: 8. CDR1 is MGHRA, CDR2 YSYEKL, per germline. The CDR3 DNA reads as TGCGCCAGCAGCAAATCCAGCGGGGGGAGCACCGGGGAGCTGTTTTTT. Amino acids: CASSKSSGGSTGELFF.

The gene calls are TRBV5-6 and TRBJ2-1; 7 nucleotides align to TRBD2. The CDR3 spans 15 residues. CDR1 and CDR2 (germline): SGHDT, YYEEEE. V shed 7 bases, J shed 6 bases, and the junction held 13 bases outside the gene matches. This CDR3 is CASCRQGLTSNEQFF. CDR3 in DNA: TGTGCCAGCTGTCGCCAGGGACTAACTTCCAATGAGCAGTTCTTC. Filled out from reference TRBV5-6 and TRBJ2-1, the complete variable domain reads DAGVTQSPTHLIKTRGQQVTLRCSPKSGHDTVSWYQQALGQGPQFIFQYYEEEERQRGNFPDRFSGHQFPNYSSELNVNALLLGDSALYLCASCRQGLTSNEQFFGPGTRLTVL.

This clonotype has more than one count but fewer than ten. The rearrangement links TRBV6-6 to TRBJ2-5; unclear D gene. This CDR3 comprises 15 residues. The V gene lost 6 bases and the J gene lost 1 base, with 15 bases spanning the gap. Germline V gene sequence: CDR1 MNHNY, CDR2 SVGAGI (reference sequence). The CDR3 protein is CASSSLSGLQETQYF. CDR3 bases: TGTGCCAGCAGCTCGCTCTCAGGTCTCCAAGAGACCCAGTACTTC.

In its sample, this clonotype was seen a few times. The rearrangement joins TRBV28 to TRBJ1-2; D possibly corresponds to TRBD1 (5 bases). V was trimmed by 3 bases and J by 4 bases, leaving 6 bases between them. The germline gives CDR1 MDHEN, CDR2 SYDVKM. This CDR3 contains 12 residues. The CDR3 reads CASSFGAYGYTF. The CDR3 region has the DNA TGTGCCAGCAGTTTCGGGGCCTATGGCTACACCTTC.

The chain couples TRBV6-1 to TRBJ2-6; 8 positions match TRBD1. The CDR3 length is 17 residues. Trimming removed 2 bases from V and 0 bases from J; junction bases left unmatched: 3. Germline CDR1 and CDR2: MNHNS and SASEGT. The CDR3 here is CASSEQGAVSGANVLTF. For the CDR3, the DNA is TGTGCCAGCAGTGAACAGGGGGCGGTCTCTGGGGCCAACGTCCTGACTTTC.

This clonotype was counted between two and nine times. This rearrangement joins TRBV7-2 to TRBJ1-2; D is possibly TRBD1 (5 bases). The germline CDR1 and CDR2 sequences are SGHTA and FQGNSA. V lost 1 base to trimming and J lost 0 bases, with 9 bases between them. The CDR3 is 15 residues long. The CDR3 sequence is CASSLEQAPNYGYTF. In nucleotides, the CDR3 is TGTGCCAGCAGCTTAGAACAGGCCCCTAACTATGGCTACACCTTC.

This clonotype has only a few counts. The CDR3 here is CASSLRGPNTEAFF. The DNA of the CDR3 is TGCGCCAGCAGCTTACGGGGTCCGAACACTGAAGCTTTCTTT. The J gene is TRBJ1-1, the V gene TRBV5-1, with D hard to call. The V end was cut by 2 bases, the J end by 1 base, with 9 bases between. The CDR3 sequence is 14 residues long. Germline assignment: CDR1 SGHRS and CDR2 YFSETQ.

This clonotype was found a few times. The chain is built from TRBV20-1 and TRBJ2-1, with D unresolved. The CDR3 covers 16 residues. The germline V and J ends were trimmed by 2 bases and 0 bases, with 14 bases remaining between them. Germline V gene sequence: CDR1 DFQATT, CDR2 SNEGSKA (reference sequence). The CDR3 sequence is CSARISTASSYNEQFF. CDR3 coding DNA: TGCAGTGCTAGAATCTCCACAGCCAGCTCCTACAATGAGCAGTTCTTC.

The chain is built from TRBV2 and TRBJ2-5, with TRBD2 matching over 8 bases. The ends lost 6 bases at V and 5 bases at J; junction bases unmatched: 5. The CDR3 spans 13 residues. Germline loops: CDR1 SNHLY, CDR2 FYNNEI. CDR3 sequence (DNA): TGTGCCAGCAGCCCGGGACTAGTGGAGACCCAGTACTTC. It encodes CASSPGLVETQYF.

The rearrangement links TRBV7-8 to TRBJ1-5; TRBD1 is a possible D gene (5 bases). This CDR3 has 16 residues. With 0 bases removed from V and 1 base from J, the gap between germline ends came to 10 bases. Germline V lookup: CDR1 SGHVS, CDR2 FQNEAQ. The CDR3 region is CASSLAGRRSNQPQHF. CDR3 bases: TGTGCCAGCAGCTTAGCGGGGCGGCGGAGCAATCAGCCCCAGCATTTT.